This entry is about one TCR beta chain. Its antigen remains unidentified. CDR1 SNHLY and CDR2 FYNNEI come from the germline V gene. V dropped 10 bases and J dropped 5; count of bases not matched to a gene: 7. CDR3 length equals 14 residues. The record originates from a study of shared clonotypes between healthy human individuals. Study context: Each donor's CD4 naive and CD4 memory cells filled three plates apiece, CD8 naive two, and CD8 memory one. Findings of the study overall: Blood was the only sampled material, and tissue repertoires likely differ. Measured sharing among donors was expected to vary with sequencing depth. Clonotypes shared by all four donors outscored non-shared clonotypes in generation probability.

The protocol was immunoSEQ multiplex PCR, while the TCRdb copy is restricted to in-frame clones and leaves out a portion. The sample contains approximately 330,000 clones, around 79% of which appear only once. J is TRBJ1-4 and V is TRBV2; TRBD1 matches at 10 bases. This clonotype originated in a man aged 30 to 45 in good health. Specimen: memory CD4+ T cells sorted from blood. Subset reported: CD45RA-negative fraction. The CDR3 nucleotides read TGTGCCACCAAGGAGGGACAGGGGAATGAAAAACTGTTTTTT. As protein: CATKEGQGNEKLFF.